Sequencing of this T cell receptor beta chain was carried out in a study of shared clonotypes between healthy human individuals. General study points: Generation probabilities of non-shared clonotypes were lower (relative to those shared by all four donors). Sorted-subset samples were not fully sequenced, rarefaction indicated. Larger estimated richness was generally seen in naive subsets than in memory subsets.

The CDR3 has 13 residues. With 4 bases removed from V and 0 bases from J, the gap between germline ends came to 5 bases. Germline V gene data show CDR1 as SGHRS and CDR2 as YFSETQ. The protocol was immunoSEQ multiplex PCR, while the TCRdb copy is restricted to in-frame clones and leaves out a portion. The table includes some 1,400,000 clones, over 95% detected once. In the case of this clone: Its target is unknown.

This sequence joins TRBV5-1 and TRBJ1-3, with no clear D. Sequencing was done on a sample of naive CD4+ T cells sorted from blood. The subset was: CD45RA+ positively selected. The clonotype comes from a man aged 25-45 years in good health. The DNA for the CDR3 is TGCGCCAGCAGCCCGGCCTCTGGAAACACCATATATTTT. It is translated as CASSPASGNTIYF.